The clone carrying this T cell receptor (beta chain) was seen a few times. Its antigen is still unknown. The CDR3 sequence is 14 residues long. Trimming removed 1 base from V and 0 bases from J, with 8 bases in between. Germline CDR1 reads SGHRS; CDR2 reads YFSETQ. This record belongs to a study of graft-versus-host responses after intestinal transplantation. Profiled with immunoSEQ multiplex PCR; TCRdb holds only in-frame clones, not every one. The sample carries some 90,000 clones, approximately 80% recorded once. The rearrangement uses TRBV5-1 and TRBJ2-7, with TRBD1 as a possible D gene (5 bases). The specimen comprised unstimulated CD4+ T cells sorted from spleen or lymph node cells, sampled before intestinal transplant. The TCR sequence derives from a human donor who received an intestinal transplant. Here the CDR3 reads CASSLIQDSYEQYF. In DNA, the CDR3 is TGCGCCAGCAGCTTGATACAGGACTCCTACGAGCAGTACTTC.